This TCR beta chain was retrieved from a study of shared clonotypes between healthy human individuals. Study-level points and caveats: Naive subsets generally exceeded memory subsets in estimated richness. Among non-shared clonotypes, generation probabilities were lower than among those shared by all four donors. When naive CD4 clonotypes were compared across a few donors, roughly 4.9% were shared.

There are 15 residues in the CDR3. V shed 2 bases and J 3 bases; nucleotides not matched to a gene: 4. CDR1 is SNHLY and CDR2 is FYNNEI in the germline V gene. Sequencing was performed with immunoSEQ multiplex PCR; in TCRdb, only in-frame clones are kept and a portion is missing. This sample yields millions of clones, of which over 85% are seen a single time; more than 0.12% belongs to the top ten. For this clone: Its antigen remains unidentified.

The V gene is TRBV2, the J gene TRBJ2-7; 10 nucleotides match TRBD1. Sequencing was performed on naive CD4+ T cells sorted from blood. Subset described: CD45RA+ positively selected. The TCR originated in a man aged 18 to 35 in good health. In nucleotides, the CDR3 is TGTGCCAGCAGTGAAAAAGGACAGGGGGGCTACGAGCAGTACTTC. It yields the protein CASSEKGQGGYEQYF.